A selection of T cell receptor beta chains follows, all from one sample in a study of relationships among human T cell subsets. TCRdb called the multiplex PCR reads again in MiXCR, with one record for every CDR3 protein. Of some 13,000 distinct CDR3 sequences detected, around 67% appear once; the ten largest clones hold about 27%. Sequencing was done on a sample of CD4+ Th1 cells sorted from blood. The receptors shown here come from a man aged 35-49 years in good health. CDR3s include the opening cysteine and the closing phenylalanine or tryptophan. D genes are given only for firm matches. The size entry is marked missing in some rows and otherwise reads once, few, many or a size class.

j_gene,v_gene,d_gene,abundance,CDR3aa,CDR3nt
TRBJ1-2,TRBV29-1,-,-,CSAGHNYGYTF,TGCAGCGCTGGGCATAATTATGGCTACACCTTC
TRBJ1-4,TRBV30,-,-,CAWSAVKLTTNEKLFF,TGTGCCTGGAGTGCGGTTAAGCTCACAACTAATGAAAAACTGTTTTTT
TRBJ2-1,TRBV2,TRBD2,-,CASSGLAGAKDEQFF,TGTGCCAGCAGTGGACTAGCGGGGGCGAAGGATGAGCAGTTCTTC
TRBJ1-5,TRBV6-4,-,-,CASSDRGNDQPQHF,TGTGCCAGCAGTGACAGGGGAAATGATCAGCCCCAGCATTTT
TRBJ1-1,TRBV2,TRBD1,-,CATSGTGSAEAFF,TGTGCCACCAGCGGGACAGGGAGCGCCGAAGCTTTCTTT
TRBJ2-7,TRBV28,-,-,CASRAQGRAGEQYF,TGTGCCAGCAGAGCCCAGGGTCGGGCGGGGGAGCAGTACTTC
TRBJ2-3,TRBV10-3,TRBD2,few,CAISGGSGSTDTQYF,TGTGCCATCAGTGGTGGTAGCGGGAGCACAGATACGCAGTATTTT
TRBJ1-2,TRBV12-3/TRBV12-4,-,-,CASSTWERDGYTF,TGTGCCAGCAGCACCTGGGAGCGAGATGGCTACACCTTC
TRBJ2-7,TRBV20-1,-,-,CSDSRRGYEQYF,TGCAGTGACAGCCGGCGGGGTTACGAGCAGTACTTC
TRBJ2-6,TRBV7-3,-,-,CASSLIPTYSGANVLTF,TGTGCCAGCAGCTTAATACCGACTTACTCTGGGGCCAACGTCCTGACTTTC
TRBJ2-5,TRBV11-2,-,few,CASSPRLGETQYF,TGTGCCAGCAGCCCTAGATTGGGGGAGACCCAGTACTTC
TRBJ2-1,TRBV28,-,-,CASSFLSYEQFF,TGTGCCAGCAGTTTTCTCTCTTATGAGCAGTTCTTC
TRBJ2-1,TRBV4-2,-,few,CASSQDGSYNEQFF,TGTGCCAGCAGCCAAGATGGGAGCTACAATGAGCAGTTCTTC
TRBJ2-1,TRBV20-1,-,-,CSARYNEQFF,TGCAGTGCTCGCTACAATGAGCAGTTCTTC
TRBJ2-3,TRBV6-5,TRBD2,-,CASRRGAAGATDTQYF,TGTGCCAGCAGGAGAGGCGCAGCGGGGGCCACAGATACGCAGTATTTT
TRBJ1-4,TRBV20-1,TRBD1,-,CSARASDRGDEKLFF,TGCAGTGCTAGAGCTTCCGACAGGGGAGATGAAAAACTGTTTTTT
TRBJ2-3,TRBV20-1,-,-,CSGTTEVYTQYF,TGCAGTGGAACGACGGAGGTGTATACGCAGTATTTT
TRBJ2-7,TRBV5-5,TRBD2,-,CASSPRDYGYEQYF,TGTGCCAGCAGCCCCCGGGACTATGGTTACGAGCAGTACTTC
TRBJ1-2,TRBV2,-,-,CASSRDGNYGYTF,TGTGCCAGCAGTCGGGACGGGAACTATGGCTACACCTTC
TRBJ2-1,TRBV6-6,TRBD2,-,CASSPPTSGLSYNEQFF,TGTGCCAGCAGCCCGCCGACTAGCGGGCTCTCCTACAATGAGCAGTTCTTC
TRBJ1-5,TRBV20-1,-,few,CSAADLGQTHRPQHF,TGCAGTGCGGCGGACTTAGGGCAGACTCACCGGCCCCAGCATTTT
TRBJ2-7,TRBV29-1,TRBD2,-,CSVSGTSGRAGYEQYF,TGCAGCGTCTCCGGGACTAGCGGGAGGGCGGGGTACGAGCAGTACTTC
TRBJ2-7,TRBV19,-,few,CASSFSGPYEQYF,TGTGCCAGTAGTTTTTCAGGACCCTACGAGCAGTACTTC
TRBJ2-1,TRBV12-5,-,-,CASSFKGFGYRDEQFF,TGTGCTAGTTCTTTCAAGGGGTTCGGTTACCGCGATGAGCAGTTCTTC
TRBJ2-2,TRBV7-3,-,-,CASSPNTGELFF,TGTGCCAGCAGCCCGAACACCGGGGAGCTGTTTTTT
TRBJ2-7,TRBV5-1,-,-,CASSLGQSYEQYF,TGCGCCAGCAGCTTGGGACAGTCATACGAGCAGTACTTC
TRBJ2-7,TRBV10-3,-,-,CAIRDRSYEQYF,TGTGCCATCAGGGACCGCTCCTACGAGCAGTACTTC
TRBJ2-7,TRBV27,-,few,CASSLGPKEYF,TGTGCCAGCAGTTTAGGCCCTAAGGAGTACTTC
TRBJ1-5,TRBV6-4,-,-,CASSDGGVFQPQHF,TGTGCCAGCAGTGACGGGGGGGTATTTCAGCCCCAGCATTTT
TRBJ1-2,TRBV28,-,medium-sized,CACHGGYGYTF,TGTGCCTGTCACGGAGGCTATGGCTACACCTTC
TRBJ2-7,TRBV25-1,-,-,CASSDTGLKESYEQYF,TGTGCCAGCAGTGACACAGGGCTGAAGGAATCCTACGAGCAGTACTTC
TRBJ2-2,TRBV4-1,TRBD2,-,CASSQRLAGGIGELFF,TGCGCCAGCAGCCAAAGACTAGCGGGGGGAATCGGGGAGCTGTTTTTT
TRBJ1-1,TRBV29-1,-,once,CTVIQTFF,TGCACCGTTATCCAAACTTTCTTT
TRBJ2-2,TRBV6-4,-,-,CASSDATGELFF,TGTGCCAGCAGTGACGCCACCGGGGAGCTGTTTTTT
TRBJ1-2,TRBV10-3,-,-,CAISPARNFGYTF,TGTGCCATCAGTCCGGCAAGGAACTTTGGCTACACCTTC
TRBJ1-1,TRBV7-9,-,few,CASSMTGYLNTEAFF,TGTGCCAGCAGCATGACAGGTTACCTTAACACTGAAGCTTTCTTT
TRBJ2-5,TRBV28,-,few,CASSLPGGRETQYF,TGTGCCAGCAGTTTACCCGGGGGAAGGGAGACCCAGTACTTC
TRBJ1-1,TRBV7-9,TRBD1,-,CASSRTGVNTEAFF,TGTGCCAGCAGCAGGACAGGGGTGAACACTGAAGCTTTCTTT
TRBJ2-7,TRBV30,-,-,CAWSVPGMSYEQYF,TGTGCCTGGAGTGTACCAGGGATGAGCTACGAGCAGTACTTC
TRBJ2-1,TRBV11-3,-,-,CASSPSGGLGYNEQFF,TGTGCCAGCAGCCCCAGCGGAGGGCTAGGGTACAATGAGCAGTTCTTC
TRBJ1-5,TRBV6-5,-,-,CASSYEGGGEPQHF,TGTGCCAGCAGTTACGAGGGGGGAGGGGAGCCCCAGCATTTT
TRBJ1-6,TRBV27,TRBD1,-,CASRMGQPVGYSPLHF,TGTGCCAGCAGAATGGGACAGCCGGTCGGGTATTCACCCCTCCACTTT
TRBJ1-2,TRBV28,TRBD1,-,CASRIPGQNYGYTF,TGTGCCAGCAGAATCCCGGGACAGAACTATGGCTACACCTTC
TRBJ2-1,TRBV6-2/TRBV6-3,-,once,CASRNPRTYNEQFF,TGTGCCAGCAGGAATCCCCGGACTTACAATGAGCAGTTCTTC
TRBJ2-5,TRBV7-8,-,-,CASSLDRRGEETQYF,TGTGCCAGCAGCTTAGATAGGAGGGGAGAAGAGACCCAGTACTTC
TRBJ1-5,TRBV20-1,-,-,CSAGPNSNRPQHF,TGCAGTGCGGGACCGAATAGCAATCGGCCCCAGCATTTT
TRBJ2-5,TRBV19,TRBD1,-,CASSPGQQETQYF,TGTGCCAGTTCGCCGGGACAGCAAGAGACCCAGTACTTC